This record covers a single T cell receptor (beta chain). Its specificity is unknown. The data derive from a study of T-cell memory formation after mild COVID-19. V was trimmed by 3 bases and J by 0 bases, leaving 4 bases between them. This CDR3 has 13 amino acids. Germline assignment: CDR1 WNHNN and CDR2 SYGVQD (reference sequence). General study points: The study found balanced CD4/CD8 in clones contracting day 15 to 85 and a CD4+ lean in later expanders. Pre-infection memory held some responding clones, suggesting pre-existing cross-reactive T cells responded.

In TCRdb, the 5' RACE reads were re-called with MiXCR into one record per CDR3 protein. The sample gives about 200,000 distinct CDR3 sequences, over 9% of which show up once; roughly 4% is in the top ten. This TCR was sampled from a young man who had mild COVID-19 (a few samples of this study predate the infection). Cell type and time point are not known. The sample consisted of PBMCs or a T cell subset sorted from them (not recorded which). This sequence joins TRBV10-1 and TRBJ2-3, with no clear D. As DNA, the CDR3 is TGCGCCAGCAGTGAAATCAGCACAGATACGCAGTATTTT. Protein product: CASSEISTDTQYF.